These T cell receptor beta chains were read from a single sample in a study of T-cell reconstitution after alpha-beta-depleted transplantation in children. TCRdb recomputed calls from the PCR reads with MiXCR, one row per CDR3 protein. The sample shows 210,000 or so distinct CDR3 sequences, about a tenth of them seen only once. The source material was PBMCs from the stem cell graft donor, sampled from the stem cell graft. The receptors come from a human donor who donated a stem cell graft to a child with acute lymphoblastic leukemia. Each CDR3 is given with its conserved first and last residue. A D gene is named only where the DNA matches it firmly. Clone size is stated in some rows and not others, as once, few, many or a class when expanded.

>NA|NA|TRBJ2-6|TRBV7-8
CASGGDTASGANVLTF
TGTGCCAGCGGGGGGGACACAGCCTCTGGGGCCAACGTCCTGACTTTC
>few|NA|TRBJ2-7|TRBV30
CASSRRGGVEQYF
TGTGCCTCCAGCAGGCGGGGTGGAGTCGAGCAGTACTTC
>many|NA|TRBJ1-1|TRBV20-1
CSVAGAFF
TGCAGTGTAGCAGGAGCTTTCTTT
>few|TRBD1|TRBJ1-4|TRBV27
CASKLDRGLGTNEKLFF
TGTGCCAGCAAATTAGACAGGGGGCTGGGAACTAATGAAAAACTGTTTTTT
>many|NA|TRBJ1-2|TRBV3-1
CASSQDLSSRGYTF
TGTGCCAGCAGCCAAGATCTGTCGAGCCGGGGCTACACCTTC
>NA|TRBD2|TRBJ2-3|TRBV6-5
CASSYGPPWTSGVTDTQYF
TGTGCCAGCAGTTACGGGCCGCCCTGGACTAGCGGGGTTACAGATACGCAGTATTTT
>many|NA|TRBJ2-5|TRBV3-1
CASSQVFRAAETQYF
TGTGCCAGCAGCCAAGTTTTCAGGGCTGCGGAGACCCAGTACTTC
>few|NA|TRBJ1-1|TRBV20-1
CSAPPPGGQRSTEAFF
TGCAGTGCCCCCCCCCCGGGGGGGCAAAGGAGCACTGAAGCTTTCTTT
>NA|NA|TRBJ2-3|TRBV24-1
CATSEVGSTDTQYF
TGTGCCACCAGTGAAGTGGGGAGCACAGATACGCAGTATTTT
>many|NA|TRBJ2-1|TRBV11-2
CASSRPRVLNEQFF
TGTGCCAGCAGCCGTCCGAGGGTACTCAATGAGCAGTTCTTC
>NA|TRBD2|TRBJ2-1|TRBV7-8
CASSTKGGGGNSSYNEQFF
TGTGCCAGCAGCACAAAAGGCGGGGGGGGGAACAGCTCCTACAATGAGCAGTTCTTC
>many|NA|TRBJ2-5|TRBV11-2
CASSPDQKETQYF
TGTGCCAGCAGCCCCGACCAAAAAGAGACCCAGTACTTC
>NA|NA|TRBJ2-3|TRBV18
CASSPTDIVSDTEYF
TGTGCCAGCTCCCCGACAGATATAGTGTCGGATACGGAGTATTTT
>many|NA|TRBJ1-6|TRBV5-1
CASSGGNRPLHF
TGCGCCAGCAGCGGCGGAAATAGACCCCTCCACTTT
>few|TRBD1|TRBJ1-6|TRBV20-1
CSATGGSNSPLHF
TGCAGTGCTACAGGGGGCTCGAATTCACCCCTCCACTTT
>many|NA|TRBJ2-1|TRBV7-7
CASSLDIGSHNEQFF
TGTGCCAGCAGCTTAGATATAGGCAGCCACAATGAGCAGTTCTTC
>NA|TRBD2|TRBJ2-2|TRBV4-2
CASSPARGVPFTSNTGELFF
TGTGCCAGCAGCCCTGCCCGGGGGGTTCCTTTTACTTCGAACACCGGGGAGCTGTTTTTT
>few|NA|TRBJ2-5|TRBV20-1
CSAPSPPRETQYF
TGCAGTGCTCCCTCCCCTCCGCGGGAGACCCAGTACTTC
>NA|NA|TRBJ2-1|TRBV29-1
CSVVGSFGNEQFF
TGCAGCGTTGTGGGTAGCTTCGGCAATGAGCAGTTCTTC